This T cell receptor beta chain came from a study of T cell repertoires in cytomegalovirus infection. J was trimmed by 10 bases and V by 6 bases; bases with no gene match: 12. There are 14 residues in the CDR3. Germline V gene lookup returns CDR1 DFQATT and CDR2 SNEGSKA (reference sequence). TCRdb itself ran the reads through MiXCR, one entry per CDR3 protein. The repertoire holds 400,000 or so distinct CDR3 sequences, with 18% as singletons. The clonotype originates from a human donor in good health (CMV status not recorded). Some clones in this sample may be carry-over from other donors' samples. The sequencing input was PBMCs. This rearrangement joins TRBV20-1 to TRBJ2-1; 10 bases line up with TRBD2. In DNA, the CDR3 is TGCAGTGCGCATGAGCTAGCGGGAGTGGGGGAGCAGTTCTTC. This codes for CSAHELAGVGEQFF.